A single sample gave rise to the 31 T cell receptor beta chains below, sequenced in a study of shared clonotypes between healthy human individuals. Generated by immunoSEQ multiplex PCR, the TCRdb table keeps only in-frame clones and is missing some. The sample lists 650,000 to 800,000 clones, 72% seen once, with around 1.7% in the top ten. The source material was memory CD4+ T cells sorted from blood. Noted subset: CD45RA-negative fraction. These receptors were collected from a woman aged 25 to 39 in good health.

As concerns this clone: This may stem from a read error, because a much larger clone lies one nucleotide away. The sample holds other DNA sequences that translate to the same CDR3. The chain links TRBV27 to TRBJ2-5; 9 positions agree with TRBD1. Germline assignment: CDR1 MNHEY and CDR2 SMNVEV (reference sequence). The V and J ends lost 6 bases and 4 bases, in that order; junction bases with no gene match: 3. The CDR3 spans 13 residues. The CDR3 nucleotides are TGTGCCAGCAGACCGACAGGGGGAGAGACCCAGTACTTC. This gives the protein CASRPTGGETQYF.

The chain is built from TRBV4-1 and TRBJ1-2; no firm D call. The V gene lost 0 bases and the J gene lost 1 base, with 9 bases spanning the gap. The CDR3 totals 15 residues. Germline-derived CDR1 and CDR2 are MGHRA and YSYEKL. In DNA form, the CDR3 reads TGCGCCAGCAGCCAAGAGGGAAGCGATAACTATGGCTACACCTTC. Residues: CASSQEGSDNYGYTF.

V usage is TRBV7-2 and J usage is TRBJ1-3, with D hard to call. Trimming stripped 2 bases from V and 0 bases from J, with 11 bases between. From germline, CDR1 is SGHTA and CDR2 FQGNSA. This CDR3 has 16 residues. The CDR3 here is CASSLSAVSSGNTIYF. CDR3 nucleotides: TGTGCCAGCAGCTTAAGTGCCGTCAGCTCTGGAAACACCATATATTTT. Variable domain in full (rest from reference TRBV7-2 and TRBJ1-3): GAGVSQSPSNKVTEKGKDVELRCDPISGHTALYWYRQSLGQGLEFLIYFQGNSAPDKSGLPSDRFSAERTGGSVSTLTIQRTQQEDSAVYLCASSLSAVSSGNTIYFGEGSWLTVV.

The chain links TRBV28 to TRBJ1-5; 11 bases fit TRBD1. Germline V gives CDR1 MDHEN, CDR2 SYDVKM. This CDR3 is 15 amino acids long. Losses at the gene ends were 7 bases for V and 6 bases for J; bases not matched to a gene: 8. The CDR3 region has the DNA TGTGCCAGCACTCCCGGACAGGGGGCGATTCAGCCCCAGCATTTT. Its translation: CASTPGQGAIQPQHF.

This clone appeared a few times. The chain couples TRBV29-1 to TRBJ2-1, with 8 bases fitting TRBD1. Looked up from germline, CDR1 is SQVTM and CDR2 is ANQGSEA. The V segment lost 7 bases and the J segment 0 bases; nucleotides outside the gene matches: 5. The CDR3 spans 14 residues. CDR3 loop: CSGSDRASYNEQFF. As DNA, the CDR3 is TGCAGCGGGTCGGACAGGGCCTCCTACAATGAGCAGTTCTTC.

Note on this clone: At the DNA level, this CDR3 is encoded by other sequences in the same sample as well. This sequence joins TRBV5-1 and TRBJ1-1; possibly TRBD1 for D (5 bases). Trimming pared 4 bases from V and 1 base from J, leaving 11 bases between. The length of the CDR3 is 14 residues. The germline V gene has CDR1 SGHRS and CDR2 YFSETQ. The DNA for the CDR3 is TGCGCCAGCAGCCCCGGGACGGAGAACACTGAAGCTTTCTTT. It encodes CASSPGTENTEAFF.

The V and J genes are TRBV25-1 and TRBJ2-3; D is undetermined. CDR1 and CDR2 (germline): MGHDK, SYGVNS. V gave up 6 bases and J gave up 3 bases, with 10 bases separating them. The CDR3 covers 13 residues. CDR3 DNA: TGTGCCAGCAGCCGGTTTGGGACAGATACGCAGTATTTT. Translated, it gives CASSRFGTDTQYF.

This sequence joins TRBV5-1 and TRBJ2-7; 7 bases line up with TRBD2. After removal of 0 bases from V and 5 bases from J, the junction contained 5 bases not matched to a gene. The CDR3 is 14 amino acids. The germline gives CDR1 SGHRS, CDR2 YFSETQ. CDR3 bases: TGCGCCAGCAGCTTGGGACTAGCTCTCCACGAGCAGTACTTC. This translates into CASSLGLALHEQYF.

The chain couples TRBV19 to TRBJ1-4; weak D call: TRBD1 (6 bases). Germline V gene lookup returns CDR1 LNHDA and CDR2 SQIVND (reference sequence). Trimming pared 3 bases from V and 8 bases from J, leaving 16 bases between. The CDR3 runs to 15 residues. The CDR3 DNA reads TGTGCCAGTAGTATTTCGCAGGGGCGGGTCGAAAAACTGTTTTTT. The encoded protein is CASSISQGRVEKLFF.

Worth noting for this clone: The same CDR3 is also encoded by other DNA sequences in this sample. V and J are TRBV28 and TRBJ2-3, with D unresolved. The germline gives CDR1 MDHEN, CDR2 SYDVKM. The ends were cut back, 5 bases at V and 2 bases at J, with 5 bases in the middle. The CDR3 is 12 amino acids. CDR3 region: CASSVSTDTQYF. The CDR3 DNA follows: TGTGCCAGCAGTGTATCCACAGATACGCAGTATTTT.

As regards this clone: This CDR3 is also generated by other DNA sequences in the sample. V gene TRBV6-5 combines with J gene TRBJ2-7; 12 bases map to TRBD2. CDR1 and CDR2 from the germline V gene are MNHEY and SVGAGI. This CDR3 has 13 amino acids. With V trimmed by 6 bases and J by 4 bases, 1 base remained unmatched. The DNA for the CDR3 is TGTGCCAGCAGGACTAGCGGGAGATACGAGCAGTACTTC. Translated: CASRTSGRYEQYF.

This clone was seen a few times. CDR3 coding DNA: TGTGCCAGCACGCGTTGGCAGGGCGATACCGAGCAGTACTTC. This translates into CASTRWQGDTEQYF. The J gene is TRBJ2-7, the V gene TRBV2, with TRBD1 as a possible D gene (5 bases). Trimming took off 7 bases at V and 6 bases at J, with 19 bases between the two ends. The CDR3 has 14 residues. Germline-derived CDR1 and CDR2 are SNHLY and FYNNEI.

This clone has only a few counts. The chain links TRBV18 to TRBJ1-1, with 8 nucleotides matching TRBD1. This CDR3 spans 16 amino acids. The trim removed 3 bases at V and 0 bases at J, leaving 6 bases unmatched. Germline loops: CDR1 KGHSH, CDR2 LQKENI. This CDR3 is CASSPYGQGMNTEAFF. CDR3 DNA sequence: TGTGCCAGCTCACCTTACGGACAGGGAATGAACACTGAAGCTTTCTTT.

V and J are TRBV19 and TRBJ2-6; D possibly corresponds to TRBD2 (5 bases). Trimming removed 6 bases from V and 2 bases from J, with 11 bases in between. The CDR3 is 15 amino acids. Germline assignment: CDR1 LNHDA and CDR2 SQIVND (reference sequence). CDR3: CASSGISTGANVLTF. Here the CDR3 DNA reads TGTGCCAGTAGCGGGATTTCCACTGGGGCCAACGTCCTGACTTTC. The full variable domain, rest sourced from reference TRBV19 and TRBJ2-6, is DGGITQSPKYLFRKEGQNVTLSCEQNLNHDAMYWYRQDPGQGLRLIYYSQIVNDFQKGDIAEGYSVSREKKESFPLTVTSAQKNPTAFYLCASSGISTGANVLTFGAGSRLTVL.

The CDR3 DNA reads TGTGCCAGCAGGGACCCTTATGGGCTTCTATCTGGCTACACCTTC. This gives the protein CASRDPYGLLSGYTF. The chain has TRBV7-8 and TRBJ1-2, with D hard to call. From germline, CDR1 is SGHVS and CDR2 FQNEAQ. The CDR3 is made up of 15 amino acids. The germline V and J ends were trimmed by 6 bases and 7 bases, with 21 bases remaining between them.

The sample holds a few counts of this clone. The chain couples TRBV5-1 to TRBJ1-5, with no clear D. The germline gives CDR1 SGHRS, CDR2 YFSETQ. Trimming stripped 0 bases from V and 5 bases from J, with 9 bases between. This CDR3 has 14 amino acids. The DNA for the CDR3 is TGCGCCAGCAGCTTGGGGGCCGATGATCAGCCCCAGCATTTT. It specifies CASSLGADDQPQHF.

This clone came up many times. CDR3 DNA sequence: TGTGCCAGCAGCCCAAGGATGACAGGGGCTGCAGATACGCAGTATTTT. This encodes CASSPRMTGAADTQYF. The chain couples TRBV7-9 to TRBJ2-3, with TRBD1 identical over 8 bases. CDR1 and CDR2 from the germline V gene are SEHNR and FQNEAQ (reference sequence). The CDR3 loop spans 16 amino acids. With V trimmed by 5 bases and J by 4 bases, 11 bases remained unmatched. The full variable domain, its missing parts supplied by reference TRBV7-9 and TRBJ2-3, is DTGVSQNPRHKITKRGQNVTFRCDPISEHNRLYWYRQTLGQGPEFLTYFQNEAQLEKSRLLSDRFSAERPKGSFSTLEIQRTEQGDSAMYLCASSPRMTGAADTQYFGPGTRLTVL.

CDR3 DNA: TGCGCCACACGCTTCGGCGTAGTGGGGCCAGATACGCAGTATTTT. Translation: CATRFGVVGPDTQYF. The V call is TRBV10-2, the J call TRBJ2-3; D is possibly TRBD1 (5 bases). V lost 10 bases and J 4 bases, leaving 21 bases between the germline ends. Germline values: CDR1 WSHSY, CDR2 SAAADI. CDR3 length equals 15 residues.

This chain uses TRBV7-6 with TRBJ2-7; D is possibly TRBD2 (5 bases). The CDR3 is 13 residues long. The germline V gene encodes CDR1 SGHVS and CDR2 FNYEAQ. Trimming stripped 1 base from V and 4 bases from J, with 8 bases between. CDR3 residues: CASSLEPGYEQYF. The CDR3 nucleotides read TGTGCCAGCAGCTTAGAACCGGGGTACGAGCAGTACTTC.

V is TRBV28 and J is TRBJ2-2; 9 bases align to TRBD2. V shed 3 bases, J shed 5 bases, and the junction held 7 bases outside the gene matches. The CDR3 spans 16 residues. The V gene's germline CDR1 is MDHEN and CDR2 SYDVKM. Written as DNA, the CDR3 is TGTGCCAGCAGTTTGGATAGCGGGAGTGGGACCGGGGAGCTGTTTTTT. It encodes CASSLDSGSGTGELFF.

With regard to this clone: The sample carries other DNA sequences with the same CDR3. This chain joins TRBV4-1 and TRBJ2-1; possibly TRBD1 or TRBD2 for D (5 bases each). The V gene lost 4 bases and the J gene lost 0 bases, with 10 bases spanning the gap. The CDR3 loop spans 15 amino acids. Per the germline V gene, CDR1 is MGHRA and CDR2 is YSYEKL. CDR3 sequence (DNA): TGCGCCAGCAGCCTGGGACGGAGCTCCTACAATGAGCAGTTCTTC. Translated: CASSLGRSSYNEQFF.

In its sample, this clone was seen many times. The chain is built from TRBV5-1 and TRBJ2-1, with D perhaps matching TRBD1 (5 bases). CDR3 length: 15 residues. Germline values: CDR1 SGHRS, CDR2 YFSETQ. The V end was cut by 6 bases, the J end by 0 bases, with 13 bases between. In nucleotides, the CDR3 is TGCGCCAGCAACCGACAGACGAGCTCCTACAATGAGCAGTTCTTC. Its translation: CASNRQTSSYNEQFF.

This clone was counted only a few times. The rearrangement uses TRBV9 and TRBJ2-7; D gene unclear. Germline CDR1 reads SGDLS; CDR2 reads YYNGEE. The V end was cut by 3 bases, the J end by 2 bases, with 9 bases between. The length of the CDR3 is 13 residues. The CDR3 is CASSAPTAYEQYF. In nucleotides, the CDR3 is TGTGCCAGCAGCGCTCCCACCGCCTACGAGCAGTACTTC.

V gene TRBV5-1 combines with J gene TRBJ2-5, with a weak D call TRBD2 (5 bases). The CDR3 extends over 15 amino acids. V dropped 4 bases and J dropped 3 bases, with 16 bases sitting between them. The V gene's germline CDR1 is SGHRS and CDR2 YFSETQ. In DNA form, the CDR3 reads TGCGCCAGCAGCACGGCGGTAGGGAGTGAAGAGACCCAGTACTTC. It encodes CASSTAVGSEETQYF.

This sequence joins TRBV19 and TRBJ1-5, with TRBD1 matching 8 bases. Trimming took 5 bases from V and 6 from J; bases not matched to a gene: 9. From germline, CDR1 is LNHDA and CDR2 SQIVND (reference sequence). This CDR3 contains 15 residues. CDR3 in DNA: TGTGCCAGTAGTTCCGCCGGACAGGGTGGTCAGCCCCAGCATTTT. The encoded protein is CASSSAGQGGQPQHF.

CDR3 loop: CASSLETSGGANEQFF. CDR3 DNA: TGTGCCAGCAGCCTAGAGACTAGCGGGGGTGCCAATGAGCAGTTCTTC. The chain couples TRBV4-2 to TRBJ2-1, with 12 bases aligning to TRBD2. CDR3 length: 16 amino acids. J gave up 6 bases and V 4 bases, and 7 bases lay outside the gene matches. Germline V gene sequence: CDR1 LGHNA, CDR2 YNFKEQ.

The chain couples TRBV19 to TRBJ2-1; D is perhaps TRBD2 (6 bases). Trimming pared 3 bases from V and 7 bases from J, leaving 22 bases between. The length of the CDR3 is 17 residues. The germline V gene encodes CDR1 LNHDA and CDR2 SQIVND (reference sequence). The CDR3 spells CASSILLTAGRGNEQFF. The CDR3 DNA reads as TGTGCCAGTAGTATTTTGTTAACGGCGGGACGGGGGAATGAGCAGTTCTTC.

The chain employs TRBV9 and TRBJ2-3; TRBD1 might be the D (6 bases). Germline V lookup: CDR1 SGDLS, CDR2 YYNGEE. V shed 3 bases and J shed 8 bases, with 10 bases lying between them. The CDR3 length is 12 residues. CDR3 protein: CASSANRVTQYF. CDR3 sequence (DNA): TGTGCCAGCAGCGCAAACAGGGTTACGCAGTATTTT.

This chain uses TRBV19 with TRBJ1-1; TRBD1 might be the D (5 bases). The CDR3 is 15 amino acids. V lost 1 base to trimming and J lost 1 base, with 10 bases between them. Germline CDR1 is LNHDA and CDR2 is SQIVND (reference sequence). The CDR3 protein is CASSIVWGGNTEAFF. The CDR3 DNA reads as TGTGCCAGTAGTATAGTCTGGGGGGGGAACACTGAAGCTTTCTTT.

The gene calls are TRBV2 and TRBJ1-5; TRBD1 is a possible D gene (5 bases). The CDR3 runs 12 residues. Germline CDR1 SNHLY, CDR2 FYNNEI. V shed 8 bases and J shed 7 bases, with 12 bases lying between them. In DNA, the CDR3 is TGTGCCAGCGGGGGGGAATGGCAGCCCCAGCATTTT. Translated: CASGGEWQPQHF.

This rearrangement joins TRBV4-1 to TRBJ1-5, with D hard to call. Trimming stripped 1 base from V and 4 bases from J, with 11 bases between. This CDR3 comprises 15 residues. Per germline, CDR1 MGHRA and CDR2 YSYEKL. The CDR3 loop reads CASSQVAGQNQPQHF. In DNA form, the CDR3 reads TGCGCCAGCAGCCAAGTAGCAGGCCAAAATCAGCCCCAGCATTTT.